Listed here are 11 T cell receptor beta chains from one sample, sequenced in a study of response to subunit inactivated influenza vaccine. A single record per CDR3 protein comes from TCRdb applying MiXCR to the RT-PCR reads. This sample has 430,000 or so distinct CDR3 sequences; 9.5% to 12% occur once, and the top ten carry 12%. This sample comprised PBMCs from blood, obtained 45 days after vaccination. Receptors originate from a man in his fifties or sixties who received an inactivated influenza vaccine.

The rearrangement links TRBV20-1 to TRBJ2-7; 7 bases align to TRBD2. The CDR3 covers 14 residues. From germline, CDR1 is DFQATT and CDR2 SNEGSKA (reference sequence). After removal of 1 base from V and 2 bases from J, the junction contained 5 bases not matched to a gene. CDR3 coding DNA: TGCAGTGCTAGAGGCACGGGACTACCCTACGAGCAGTACTTC. It yields the protein CSARGTGLPYEQYF.

The chain combines TRBV29-1 with TRBJ2-1; tentative D call: TRBD2 (6 bases). Germline CDR1 and CDR2: SQVTM and ANQGSEA. Trimming cost V 7 bases and J 0 bases, with 7 bases left between them. This CDR3 has 12 residues. In DNA form, the CDR3 reads TGCAGCGGGAGGGGCTCCTACAATGAGCAGTTCTTC. Its protein is CSGRGSYNEQFF.

This chain joins TRBV9 and TRBJ2-7; 7 bases agree with TRBD2. Germline loops: CDR1 SGDLS, CDR2 YYNGEE. The V segment lost 0 bases and the J segment 3 bases; nucleotides outside the gene matches: 3. CDR3 length equals 14 residues. CDR3 amino acids: CASSVAPSGYEQYF. In DNA form, the CDR3 reads TGTGCCAGCAGCGTAGCTCCTAGCGGCTACGAGCAGTACTTC.

This clonotype appeared many times. This chain links TRBV10-3 with TRBJ2-1; D is perhaps TRBD2 (7 bases). CDR1 and CDR2 from the germline V gene are ENHRY and SYGVKD. The V gene lost 11 bases and the J gene lost 6 bases, with 26 bases spanning the gap. The CDR3 has 16 residues. CDR3: CAAGATSSLGGNEQFF. The CDR3 DNA sequence: TGTGCCGCGGGCGCGACTAGCTCCTTAGGGGGCAATGAGCAGTTCTTC.

This clonotype was seen repeatedly, ten times or more. This sequence joins TRBV29-1 and TRBJ2-7; 7 bases match TRBD1. The CDR3 spans 13 residues. Germline V CDR1 and CDR2: SQVTM, ANQGSEA. V trimming: 4 bases; J trimming: 3 bases; junction bases outside the gene matches: 6. DNA for the CDR3: TGCAGCGTTGGAGGGACAGTCGGCTACGAGCAGTACTTC. This translates into CSVGGTVGYEQYF.

This clonotype was counted many times. The chain uses TRBV12-3 or TRBV12-4 and TRBJ2-7; D remains unclear. The CDR3 spans 12 residues. Trimming shortened V by 6 bases and J by 4 bases, and 10 bases separated the two germline ends. The CDR3 region is CASSRTRYEQYF. CDR3 nucleotide sequence: TGTGCCAGCAGCCGGACGCGATACGAGCAGTACTTC.

This clonotype was seen more than once but under ten times. V and J are TRBV20-1 and TRBJ2-5; unclear D gene. Trimming stripped 3 bases from V and 1 base from J, with 15 bases between. The CDR3 runs 15 residues. Germline V gives CDR1 DFQATT, CDR2 SNEGSKA (reference sequence). The CDR3 DNA reads TGCAGTGCTAGCCCCCTGGATTCCCTCCAAGAGACCCAGTACTTC. It encodes CSASPLDSLQETQYF.

The gene calls are TRBV5-1 and TRBJ2-1; tentatively, D is TRBD1 (5 bases). The CDR3 sequence is 15 residues long. V lost 4 bases and J 2 bases, leaving 13 bases between the germline ends. The V gene's germline CDR1 is SGHRS and CDR2 YFSETQ. The CDR3 here is CASSLWGGTYNEQFF. DNA for the CDR3: TGCGCCAGCAGCCTGTGGGGCGGAACCTACAATGAGCAGTTCTTC.

Comment on this clonotype: A much more abundant neighbour one base away suggests this may be a read error. The chain recombines TRBV12-3 or TRBV12-4 with TRBJ1-2; no definite D call. The CDR3 has 14 amino acids. The CDR3 region has the DNA TGTGCCAGCAGTCTAGGACGGGAGTACTATAGCTACACCTTC. Translation gives CASSLGREYYSYTF.

As for this clonotype: A much larger clone lies a single base off, so this may be a read error. The chain employs TRBV29-1 and TRBJ2-1; 11 bases align to TRBD2. This CDR3 has 13 residues. Germline V gene data show CDR1 as SQVTM and CDR2 as ANQGSEA. V was pared by 4 bases and J by 6 bases, with 2 bases of the junction left unmatched. This CDR3 is CSVGGLAGNEQFF. CDR3 nucleotide sequence: TGCAGCGTTGGAGGACTAGCGGGCAATGAGCAGTTCTTC.

This clonotype appeared a few times. V usage is TRBV29-1 and J usage is TRBJ2-1, with D tentatively TRBD1 or TRBD2 (6 bases each). The germline V and J ends were trimmed by 4 bases and 7 bases, with 8 bases remaining between them. The V gene's germline CDR1 is SQVTM and CDR2 ANQGSEA. The CDR3 is made up of 11 amino acids. CDR3 residues: CSVGGANEQFF. The CDR3 coding sequence is TGCAGCGTTGGGGGGGCGAATGAGCAGTTCTTC.